Listed here is a single TCR beta chain. What it binds is unknown. The V and J ends lost 5 bases and 8 bases respectively, with 9 bases between them. CDR1 SQVTM and CDR2 ANQGSEA come from the germline V gene. CDR3 length equals 10 residues. This entry is derived from a study of shared clonotypes between healthy human individuals. General study points: Clonotypes shared by all four sorted-subset donors had higher generation probabilities than non-shared clonotypes. On the whole, naive subsets had larger estimated richness than memory subsets had.

Sorted-subset replicate PCR reactions contained approximately 190 ng DNA, corresponding to about 30,000 T cell genomes. Sequencing was performed with immunoSEQ multiplex PCR; in TCRdb, only in-frame clones are kept and a portion is missing. The table records 95,000 to 120,000 clones, around 65% of them present only once. The chain couples TRBV29-1 to TRBJ1-1; D gene uncertain. This sequence was found in a woman aged 30 to 39 in good health. The sequencing sample was made of memory CD8+ T cells sorted from blood. Specified subset: CD45RO+ cells pooled with CCR7-negative TemRA cells. This CDR3 is CSVRTGEAFF. DNA of the CDR3: TGCAGCGTTCGGACGGGGGAAGCTTTCTTT.